The rows below give T cell receptor beta chains drawn from one sample of a study of shared clonotypes between healthy human individuals. Some clones are missing from TCRdb's copy, which holds only in-frame ones; the method was immunoSEQ multiplex PCR. The sample lists some 1,600,000 clones, under 99% occurring once. Sequences were obtained from naive CD4+ T cells sorted from blood. The origin of the receptors is a man aged 30 to 45 in good health. CDR3s include the opening cysteine and the closing phenylalanine or tryptophan. A D gene is named only where the DNA matches it firmly.

j_call: TRBJ2-3; d_call: TRBD2; v_call: TRBV5-1; cdr3_nt: TGCGCCAGCAGCTTGAATAGCGGGAGGGGAGATACGCAGTATTTT; cdr3_aa: CASSLNSGRGDTQYF
j_call: TRBJ1-1; d_call: .; v_call: TRBV7-8; cdr3_nt: TGTGCCAGCAGCTCCGTCAGGGATGGGACTGAAGCTTTCTTT; cdr3_aa: CASSSVRDGTEAFF
j_call: TRBJ1-2; d_call: .; v_call: TRBV28; cdr3_nt: TGTGCCAGCAGTTTAATCCAGGACGTTGGCTACACCTTC; cdr3_aa: CASSLIQDVGYTF
j_call: TRBJ1-3; d_call: .; v_call: TRBV19; cdr3_nt: TGTGCCAGTAGTACTTTGAACTCTGGAAACACCATATATTTT; cdr3_aa: CASSTLNSGNTIYF
j_call: TRBJ2-5; d_call: .; v_call: TRBV5-3; cdr3_nt: TGTGCCAGAAGCTTTCGGGTGGAGACCCAGTACTTC; cdr3_aa: CARSFRVETQYF
j_call: TRBJ2-2; d_call: .; v_call: TRBV27; cdr3_nt: TGTGCCAGCAGGCCAACGATCACCGGGGAGCTGTTTTTT; cdr3_aa: CASRPTITGELFF
j_call: TRBJ2-1; d_call: .; v_call: TRBV7-9; cdr3_nt: TGTGCCAGCAACCCGTTTATCCTCTTC; cdr3_aa: CASNPFILF
j_call: TRBJ2-7; d_call: TRBD1; v_call: TRBV6-1; cdr3_nt: TGTGCCAGCAGCGGACAGGGGTTCGACGAGCAGTACTTC; cdr3_aa: CASSGQGFDEQYF
j_call: TRBJ2-5; d_call: .; v_call: TRBV7-9; cdr3_nt: TGTGCCAGCAGCGCGGGTGGAAAGGAGACCCAGTACTTC; cdr3_aa: CASSAGGKETQYF
j_call: TRBJ2-5; d_call: TRBD2; v_call: TRBV10-3; cdr3_nt: TGTGCCATCGGACTAGCGGGAGGTCTGGAGACCCAGTACTTC; cdr3_aa: CAIGLAGGLETQYF
j_call: TRBJ1-4; d_call: .; v_call: TRBV19; cdr3_nt: TGTGCCAGTCAGAGAGGTCGGGGGAGGTCAACTAATGAAAAACTGTTTTTT; cdr3_aa: CASQRGRGRSTNEKLFF